This T cell receptor (beta chain) was sequenced during a study of T cell clonotyping in hematopoietic cell transplantation. Looking at the study overall: Pretransplant recipient samples were taken after cytoreduction.

This clone was seen once. Its cognate antigen is unknown. Findings and caveats of the study: Broader posttransplant TCR repertoire diversity was predicted by graft donor and pretransplant recipient Inverse Simpson Index values. After transplant, recipient diversity fell while pathologically expanded clonotypes grew through day 180.

Stated time point: recipient sample about 28 days before transplant, after cytoreduction. Assay: immunoSEQ multiplex PCR; the TCRdb copy retains only in-frame clones and omits some. This sample carries 75,000 to 95,000 clones, 96% of them seen once, and the ten largest clones take around 1.7%. V lost 1 base, J lost 7 bases, and 8 bases stayed unmatched. CDR3 length: 15 residues. The V gene's germline CDR1 is LNHNV and CDR2 YYDKDF (reference sequence). The chain employs TRBV15 and TRBJ2-3; 7 nucleotides agree with TRBD1. The sample in question was peripheral blood mononuclear cells, obtained before stem cell transplant. This sequence was found in a woman aged 45-65 years with acute myeloid leukemia. Some clones in this sample may be carry-over from other donors' samples. CDR3 sequence reads: CATSRGGGAGYTQYF. CDR3 nucleotide sequence: TGTGCCACCAGCAGAGGAGGGGGCGCAGGATATACGCAGTATTTT.